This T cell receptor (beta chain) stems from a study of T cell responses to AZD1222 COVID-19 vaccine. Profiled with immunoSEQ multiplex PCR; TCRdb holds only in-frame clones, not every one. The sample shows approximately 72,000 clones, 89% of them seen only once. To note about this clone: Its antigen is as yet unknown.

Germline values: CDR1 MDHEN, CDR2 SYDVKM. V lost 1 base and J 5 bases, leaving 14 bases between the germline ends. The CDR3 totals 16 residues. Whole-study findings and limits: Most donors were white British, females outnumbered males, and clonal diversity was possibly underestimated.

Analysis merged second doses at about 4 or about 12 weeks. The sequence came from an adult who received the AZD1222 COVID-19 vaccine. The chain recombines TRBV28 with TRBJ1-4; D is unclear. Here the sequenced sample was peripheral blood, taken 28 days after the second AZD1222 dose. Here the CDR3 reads CASSLFPASANEKLFF. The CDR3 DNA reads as TGTGCCAGCAGTTTATTTCCCGCCAGTGCGAATGAAAAACTGTTTTTT. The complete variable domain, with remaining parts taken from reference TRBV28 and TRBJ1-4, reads DVKVTQSSRYLVKRTGEKVFLECVQDMDHENMFWYRQDPGLGLRLIYFSYDVKMKEKGDIPEGYSVSREKKERFSLILESASTNQTSMYLCASSLFPASANEKLFFGSGTQLSVL.